This T cell receptor (beta chain) originates from a study of Graves' ophthalmopathy and Graves' hyperthyroidism. Scientists amplified the TCR beta CDR3 regions from RNA transcripts. An initial RT-PCR round employing HTBI primers preceded a second-round multiplex PCR. Each CDR3 protein gets one entry after TCRdb re-called the multiplex PCR reads with MiXCR. The sample has about 500,000 distinct CDR3 sequences; about 15% are singletons. CDR1 MNHEY and CDR2 SVGAGI come from the germline V gene. This CDR3 is built from 15 residues. Points on this clonotype: Its antigen is undetermined. It may be a read error: a sequence one base away is much more abundant.

Study results and limitations: Also, most clonotypes expanded in the thyroid above 0.001 frequency appeared in blood. Using a 13-signature model, the authors split ophthalmopathy from stable hyperthyroidism, with roughly 90% sensitivity and roughly 80% specificity.

PBMCs came from roughly 9.2 ml of fresh peripheral blood. The chain links TRBV6-5 to TRBJ2-2; D might be TRBD1 (6 bases). The sequence was collected from a woman younger than 45 with Graves' ophthalmopathy. The sample taken for sequencing was blood. In DNA, the CDR3 is TGTGCCAGCAGTTACCAGGGGCTGAACACCGGGGAGCTGTGTTTT. Translating it yields CASSYQGLNTGELCF.